This T cell receptor beta chain is drawn from a study of OX40 agonist ivuxolimab in advanced cancers. Study results and caveats: Clones of CD4+ and CD8+ blood T cells grew by week 6 at doses of 0.1 to 3.0 mg/kg.

In regard to this clone: The antigen is undetermined.

Per germline, CDR1 SGDLS and CDR2 YYNGEE. The CDR3 is 15 amino acids. V dropped 3 bases and J dropped 4; count of bases not matched to a gene: 8. Only in-frame clones appear in the TCRdb table, and some are missing; sequencing was by immunoSEQ multiplex PCR. The table shows tens of thousands of clones, with about 87% occurring only once. This specimen was CD4+ or CD8+ T cells sorted from blood, taken in a trial of the OX40 agonist ivuxolimab. The sequence was collected from an adult with an advanced solid tumor such as melanoma, head and neck, liver or kidney cancer. The V gene is TRBV9, the J gene TRBJ1-1; 8 bases are a match to TRBD1. Written as DNA, the CDR3 is TGTGCCAGCAGCGCCGAGACAGGGGTGGCCACTGAAGCTTTCTTT. It yields the protein CASSAETGVATEAFF.